These T cell receptor beta chains were read from a single sample in a study of blood T cell repertoires in COVID-19. The repertoire was sequenced with immunoSEQ multiplex PCR; TCRdb's copy has only in-frame clones and lacks some. The sample shows about 71,000 clones, roughly nine tenths of them seen only once. Sequences were obtained from peripheral blood. These receptors all come from a young woman with acute or convalescent COVID-19. Both conserved end residues are part of each CDR3. The order of the fields is D gene, clone size, J gene, V gene, CDR3 DNA, CDR3 protein. D genes are given only for firm matches. Some rows mark clone size as missing; the rest say once, few, many or name a class of expanded clone.

>TRBD1|-|TRBJ1-2|TRBV19
TGTGCCAGTAGTATAGACGACAGGGGAAACTATGGCTACACCTTC
CASSIDDRGNYGYTF
>TRBD2|-|TRBJ2-2|TRBV7-8
TGTGCCAGCAGTCTCACCGGGACTAGCGGGAGAAAGTCCGGGGAGCTGTTTTTT
CASSLTGTSGRKSGELFF
>-|-|TRBJ2-7|TRBV6-5
TGTGCCAGCGGAGGGCCATGGTCCTACGAGCAGTACTTC
CASGGPWSYEQYF
>-|-|TRBJ1-1|TRBV28
TGTGCCAGCAGTTTGATCTCAGAGGACACTGAAGCTTTCTTT
CASSLISEDTEAFF
>TRBD2|-|TRBJ2-5|TRBV7-2
TGTGCCAGCAGCCCGGGGGGGGCGGGAGAAGAGACCCAGTACTTC
CASSPGGAGEETQYF
>-|-|TRBJ1-3|TRBV2
TGTGCCAGCAGTGGAGGAGGTAGGACGCGAGGAACTGGAAACACCATATATTTT
CASSGGGRTRGTGNTIYF
>-|-|TRBJ1-1|TRBV5-1
TGCGCCAGCAGCTTGGGTGGCAGACTAAACACTGAAGCTTTCTTT
CASSLGGRLNTEAFF
>TRBD2|-|TRBJ2-1|TRBV4-1
TGCGCCAGCAGCCAAGTGGGCGGGGGGGCCTACAATGAGCAGTTCTTC
CASSQVGGGAYNEQFF
>TRBD2|-|TRBJ2-1|TRBV30
TGTGCCTGGAGACGGAGTAGCGGGAGTTTCTACAATGAGCAGTTCTTC
CAWRRSSGSFYNEQFF
>TRBD1|-|TRBJ2-1|TRBV7-9
TGTGCCAGCAGCATACAGGGGCCTGAGCAGTTCTTC
CASSIQGPEQFF
>-|-|TRBJ2-7|TRBV28
TGTGCCAGCAGTTTGGAGGACGCAAATATCCCCTACGAGCAGTACTTC
CASSLEDANIPYEQYF
>TRBD1|-|TRBJ1-2|TRBV7-2
TGTGCCAGCAGCTTAGGAGGGACAGGAGCTAACTATGGCTACACCTTC
CASSLGGTGANYGYTF
>-|-|TRBJ1-6|TRBV5-4
TGTGCCAGCAGCTTGGCTGGGAGCTCCTATAATTCACCCCTCCACTTT
CASSLAGSSYNSPLHF
>-|-|TRBJ1-1|TRBV10-2
TGCGCCAGCAGTTCGGGACAAGCGAACACTGAAGCTTTCTTT
CASSSGQANTEAFF
>-|-|TRBJ1-3|TRBV5-1
TGCGCCAGCAGCTTGGCCGGCGGAGGCAGCTCTGGAAACACCATATATTTT
CASSLAGGGSSGNTIYF
>TRBD1|-|TRBJ1-2|TRBV7-9
TGTGCCAGCAGCTCCGAGGGGGCCCCGGTCACCTTC
CASSSEGAPVTF
>-|-|TRBJ2-7|TRBV12-3/TRBV12-4
TGTGCCAGCAGTTTCAAGGCTAGCTCCGAGCAGTACTTC
CASSFKASSEQYF
>-|-|TRBJ2-3|TRBV5-1
TGCGCCAGCAGCAAGGCCGGGTCCGGCACAGATACGCAGTATTTT
CASSKAGSGTDTQYF
>TRBD2|-|TRBJ2-5|TRBV5-1
TGCGCCAGCAGTAACGGGGGGGCCGCCCGGGAGACCCAGTACTTC
CASSNGGAARETQYF
>TRBD1|-|TRBJ1-3|TRBV7-6
TGTGCCAGCAGCTCCTCGATTCCGGGACAGTTTCCCTCTGGAAACACCATATATTTT
CASSSSIPGQFPSGNTIYF
>-|-|TRBJ1-1|TRBV5-5
TGTGCCAGCAGCTCGGACACCTACACTGAAGCTTTCTTT
CASSSDTYTEAFF
>TRBD1|-|TRBJ1-5|TRBV5-8
TGTGCCAGCAGCCCGGGACAGGGAAGAGGCCAGCCCCAGCATTTT
CASSPGQGRGQPQHF
>-|-|TRBJ1-4|TRBV2
TGTGCCAGCACAAGGACACCTGCAACTAATGAAAAACTGTTTTTT
CASTRTPATNEKLFF
>TRBD1|-|TRBJ2-3|TRBV19
TGTGCCAGTAGCGACAGGGCGCCCACAGATACGCAGTATTTT
CASSDRAPTDTQYF
>-|-|TRBJ1-5|TRBV15
TGTGCCACCAGTTTGGGGGGGATTACGCGCAATCAGCCCCAGCATTTT
CATSLGGITRNQPQHF
>TRBD2|-|TRBJ2-7|TRBV27
TGTGCCAGCAGTTTATCGTTAACTAGCGGGAGCGATTACGAGCAGTACTTC
CASSLSLTSGSDYEQYF
>TRBD2|-|TRBJ2-1|TRBV2
TGTGCCAGCGCCGGGACTAGCCCCCCCCCGCAGTTCTTC
CASAGTSPPPQFF
>TRBD1|-|TRBJ1-5|TRBV6-2/TRBV6-3
TGTGCCAGCAGCCTCGGACAGGGGGCGGCTCAGCCCCAGCATTTT
CASSLGQGAAQPQHF
>TRBD2|-|TRBJ2-4|TRBV5-1
TGCGCCAGCAGCTTGGGACTAGCGGGAGTCGTCGCCAAAAACATTCAGTACTTC
CASSLGLAGVVAKNIQYF
>-|-|TRBJ1-1|TRBV7-9
TGTGCCAGTCTCAATTCCGGGGGAGCGACTGAAGCTTTCTTT
CASLNSGGATEAFF
>-|-|TRBJ1-5|TRBV27
TGTGCCAGCAGTTCTACACAGTATCAGCCCCAGCATTTT
CASSSTQYQPQHF
>-|-|TRBJ1-6|TRBV23-1
TGCGCCAGCAGTCAATCGCCAGGGGAAAAAGATTCACCCCTCCACTTT
CASSQSPGEKDSPLHF
>-|once|TRBJ1-1|TRBV10-2
TGCGCCAGCAGTGAGCCTAGCCGGAGGCAAGCTTTCTTT
CASSEPSRRQAFF
>-|-|TRBJ1-4|TRBV14
TGTGCCAGCAGCCAAGATTCGGGAACAGGGAATGAAAAACTGTTTTTT
CASSQDSGTGNEKLFF
>TRBD1|-|TRBJ1-1|TRBV28
TGTGCCAGCACGAAGGGGGCGCTTCAGGGAGACACTGAAGCTTTCTTT
CASTKGALQGDTEAFF
>TRBD1|-|TRBJ1-1|TRBV6-4
TGTGCCAGCAGCGCCCATGACAGGGATACTGAAGCTTTCTTT
CASSAHDRDTEAFF
>-|-|TRBJ2-7|TRBV27
TGTGCCAGCAGTTTAGGGCGACAGGAAAACAACGAGCAGTACTTC
CASSLGRQENNEQYF
>TRBD2|-|TRBJ2-1|TRBV7-2
TGTGCCAGCAGCTTAGTTGTGGGTAGCGGGGGGTTCTCCTACAATGAGCAGTTCTTC
CASSLVVGSGGFSYNEQFF
>TRBD2|-|TRBJ2-1|TRBV7-8
TGTGCCAGCGGGGGGGATAATCGGGATGAGCAGTTCTTC
CASGGDNRDEQFF
>TRBD1|-|TRBJ1-5|TRBV19
TGTGCCAGTAGTATAGCCCTCAGGGGGCGAGGTCAGCCCCAGCATTTT
CASSIALRGRGQPQHF
>TRBD2|-|TRBJ2-1|TRBV9
TGTGCCAGCAGCGTAGCTAGCGGGGGTTTCGGGGAGCAGTTCTTC
CASSVASGGFGEQFF
>-|-|TRBJ1-5|TRBV4-1
TGCGCCAGCAGCCATTCCACCGGGGTTAATCAGCCCCAGCATTTT
CASSHSTGVNQPQHF
>-|-|TRBJ1-1|TRBV18
TGTGCCAGCTCACCACGCAGGGAAGGCACTGAAGCTTTCTTT
CASSPRREGTEAFF
>TRBD1|-|TRBJ1-4|TRBV7-2
TGTGCCAGCAGCCCCAGGGGGCTGGCTAATGAAAAACTGTTTTTT
CASSPRGLANEKLFF
>TRBD1|-|TRBJ1-6|TRBV27
TGTGCCAGCAGTGCAGCCCGGGACAGGGATAATTCACCCCTCCACTTT
CASSAARDRDNSPLHF